The clone carrying this TCR beta chain showed up just a few times. The antigen is not known. TCRdb ran MiXCR on the multiplex PCR reads and lists one entry per CDR3 protein. This sample has approximately 230,000 distinct CDR3 sequences, with less than 35% found just once. This sample is drawn from a study of breast tumors, draining lymph nodes, adjacent tissues. Study-wide points: Data only fit, rather than demonstrated, lymph node origin of most tumor T cells. Compared with basal-like, luminal-like tumors shared significantly more repertoire with nontumor tissue. Most tumor T cells seemingly derive from lymph node, then expand in tumor. Tumor repertoires ranked between lymph nodes and nontumor tissue in diversity, with V and J gene preferences.

V was trimmed by 6 bases and J by 7 bases, leaving 20 bases between them. The CDR3 contains 15 residues. Germline V gene sequence: CDR1 MNHNS, CDR2 SASEGT. Breast cancer patients provided tissue from their axillary draining lymph nodes. The sequenced sample was axillary lymph node tissue. This receptor was identified in a female donor with breast cancer. Some clones in this sample may be carry-over from other donors' samples. This chain uses TRBV6-1 with TRBJ2-3; D might be TRBD2 (6 bases). The DNA of the CDR3 is TGTGCCAGCAGCTCGACACCCTCCGGGGGATATACGCAGTATTTT. The encoded protein is CASSSTPSGGYTQYF.